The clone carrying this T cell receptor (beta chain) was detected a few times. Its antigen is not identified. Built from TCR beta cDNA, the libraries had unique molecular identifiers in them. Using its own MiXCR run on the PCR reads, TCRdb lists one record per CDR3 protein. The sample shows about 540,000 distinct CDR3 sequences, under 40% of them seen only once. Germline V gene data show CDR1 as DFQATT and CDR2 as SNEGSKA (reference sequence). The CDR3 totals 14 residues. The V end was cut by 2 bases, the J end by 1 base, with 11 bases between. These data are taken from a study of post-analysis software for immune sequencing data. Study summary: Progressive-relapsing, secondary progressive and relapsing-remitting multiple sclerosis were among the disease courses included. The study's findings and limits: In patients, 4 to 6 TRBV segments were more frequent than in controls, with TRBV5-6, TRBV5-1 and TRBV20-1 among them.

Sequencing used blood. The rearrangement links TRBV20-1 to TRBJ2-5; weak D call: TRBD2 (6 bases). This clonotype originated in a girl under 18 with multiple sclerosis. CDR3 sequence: CSARPRDSQETQYF. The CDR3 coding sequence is TGCAGTGCTAGACCAAGGGACTCCCAAGAGACCCAGTACTTC.